The source of this T cell receptor (beta chain) is a study of blood T cell repertoires in COVID-19 (dated by TCRdb to the early 2020s). About the full investigation: Samples covering the acute and convalescent phases of COVID-19 were provided by collaborators in the United States, Italy and Spain. The prospective study material was composed of cDNA or gDNA derived from T cells, B-cell-depleted T cells, or PBMCs. Where HLA class I and class II types were available, the types were taken from metadata supplied by the sample provider, not from assay-based typing. Deeply sampled blood TCRbeta repertoires from subjects exposed to, actively infected with, or recovered from COVID-19 were included in the dataset. A freely available public database, intended as a resource for researchers studying the immune response to SARS-CoV-2, is where the repertoires were released. Nearly every sample came with metadata listing a de-identified subject ID, COVID-19 status, age in years and sex. The samples were drawn from the first 160 participants of the ongoing ImmuneRACE study and from over a thousand subjects provided by 6 global collaborators.

The investigation overall reported the following: The quantity of clinical and demographic metadata differed by source and by participant and was supplied without curation.

Taken from cysteine to phenylalanine, the CDR3 has 11 residues. The only DNA kept is the CDR3, 33 bases in frame from the first base. A distance of 15 bases separates the germline ends of V and J, which lose 6 bases and 16 bases respectively. TCRbeta CDR3 regions were amplified from genomic DNA using the immunoSEQ Assay, a bias-controlled multiplex PCR. The study's processing was this. The number of nucleated cells in each sample was estimated from the amplification of reference gene primers within the assay. To quantify the absolute abundance of each unique TCRbeta CDR3 rearrangement, sequence reads were collapsed and filtered. For each sample, productive Simpson clonality was calculated by taking the square root of Simpson's diversity index across productive rearrangements. TCRdb re-hosts the immuneACCESS table, in-frame sequences only. Its copies lack some clones; in the studies checked, an unresolved V gene accounts for under half of them, and the cause for the rest is not known. D and trimming were read from the DNA, whereas the V and J calls and clone size are those reported in that table. In all, the sample holds under 500,000 clones, and about 85% of those were seen once. Clones ranked in the top ten supply 1.5% to 2% of the sample.

A remark on this clone: The target of this receptor is not known. No base qualities exist here, and no much larger clone lies one base off it.

Participants in the prospective study were enrolled through a virtual design, were aged about 18 to 100 years, and lived in roughly 26 United States geographic areas. In the prospective study, participants were assigned to cohorts based on the clinical history participants reported in a screening survey and a study questionnaire. Each participant in the prospective study had whole blood, serum and a nasopharyngeal or oropharyngeal swab collected by mobile phlebotomists. Additional blood draws and questionnaires over an approximately two-month period could optionally be provided by prospective study participants. Before DNA extraction, blood samples from the prospective study were shipped at room temperature or frozen.

The receptor was isolated from a young woman with acute COVID-19. Recombination joined TRBV12-3 or TRBV12-4 with TRBJ2-2; D gene: possibly TRBD1, on 6 matching bases. Sequencing used PBMCs or T cells enriched from blood (not recorded which). The nucleotides read TGTGCCAGCAGCCTCGGACAGTTGAAGTTTTTT. Its translation reads: CASSLGQLKFF.